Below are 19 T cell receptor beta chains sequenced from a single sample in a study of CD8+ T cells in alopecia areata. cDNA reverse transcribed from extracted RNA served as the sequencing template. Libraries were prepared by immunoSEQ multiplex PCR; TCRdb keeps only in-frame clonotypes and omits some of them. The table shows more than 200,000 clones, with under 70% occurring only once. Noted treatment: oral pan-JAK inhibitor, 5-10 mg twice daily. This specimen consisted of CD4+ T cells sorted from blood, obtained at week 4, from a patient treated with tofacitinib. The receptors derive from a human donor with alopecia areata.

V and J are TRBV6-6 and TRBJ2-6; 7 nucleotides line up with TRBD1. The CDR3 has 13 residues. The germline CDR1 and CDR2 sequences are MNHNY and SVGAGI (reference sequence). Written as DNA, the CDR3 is TGTGCTGGAACAGGGGTTGGGGCCAACGTCCTGACTTTC. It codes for CAGTGVGANVLTF.

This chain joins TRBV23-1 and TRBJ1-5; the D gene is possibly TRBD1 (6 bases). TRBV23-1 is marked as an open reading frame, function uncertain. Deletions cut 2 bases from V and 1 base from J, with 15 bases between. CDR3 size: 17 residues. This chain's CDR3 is CASSQIGPGQSNQPQHF. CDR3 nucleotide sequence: TGCGCCAGCAGTCAAATAGGCCCAGGACAGAGCAATCAGCCCCAGCATTTT.

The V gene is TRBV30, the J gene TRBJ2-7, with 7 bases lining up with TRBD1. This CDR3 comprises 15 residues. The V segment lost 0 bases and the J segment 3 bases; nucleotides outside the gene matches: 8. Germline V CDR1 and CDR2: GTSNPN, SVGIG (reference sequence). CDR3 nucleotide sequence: TGTGCCTGGAGTGTACGAGGACAGGCAGTCTACGAGCAGTACTTC. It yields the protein CAWSVRGQAVYEQYF.

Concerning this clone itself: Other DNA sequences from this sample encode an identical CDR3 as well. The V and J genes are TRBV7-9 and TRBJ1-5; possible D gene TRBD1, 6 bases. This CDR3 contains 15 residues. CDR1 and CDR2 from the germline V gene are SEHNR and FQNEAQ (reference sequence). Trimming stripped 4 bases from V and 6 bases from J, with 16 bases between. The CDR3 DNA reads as TGTGCCAGCAGCTCGGTCACAGGGTTTGGTCAGCCCCAGCATTTT. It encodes CASSSVTGFGQPQHF.

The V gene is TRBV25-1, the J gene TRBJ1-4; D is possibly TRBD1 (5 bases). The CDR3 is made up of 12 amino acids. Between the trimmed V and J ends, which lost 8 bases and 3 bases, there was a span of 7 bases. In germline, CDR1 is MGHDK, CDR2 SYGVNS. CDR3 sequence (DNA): TGTGCCAGCGGACAATCTAATGAAAAACTGTTTTTT. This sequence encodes CASGQSNEKLFF.

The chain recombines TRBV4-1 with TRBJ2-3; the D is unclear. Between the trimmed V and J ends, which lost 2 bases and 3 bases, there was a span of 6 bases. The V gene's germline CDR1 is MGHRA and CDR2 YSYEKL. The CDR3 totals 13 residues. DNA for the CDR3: TGCGCCAGCAGCCAACAGATGACAGATACGCAGTATTTT. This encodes CASSQQMTDTQYF.

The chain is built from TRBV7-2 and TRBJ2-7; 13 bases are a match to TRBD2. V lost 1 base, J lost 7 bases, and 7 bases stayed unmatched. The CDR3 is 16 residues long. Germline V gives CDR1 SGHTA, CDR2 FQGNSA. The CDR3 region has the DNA TGTGCCAGCAGCTTAGGAGGACTAGCGGGGGTAAAAGAGCAGTACTTC. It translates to CASSLGGLAGVKEQYF.

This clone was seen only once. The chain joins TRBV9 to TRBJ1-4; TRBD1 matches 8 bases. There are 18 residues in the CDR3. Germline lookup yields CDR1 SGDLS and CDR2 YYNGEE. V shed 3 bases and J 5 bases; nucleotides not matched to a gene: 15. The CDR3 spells CASSAAGTGYAVNEKLFF. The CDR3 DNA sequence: TGTGCCAGCAGCGCCGCCGGGACAGGATACGCCGTAAATGAAAAACTGTTTTTT.

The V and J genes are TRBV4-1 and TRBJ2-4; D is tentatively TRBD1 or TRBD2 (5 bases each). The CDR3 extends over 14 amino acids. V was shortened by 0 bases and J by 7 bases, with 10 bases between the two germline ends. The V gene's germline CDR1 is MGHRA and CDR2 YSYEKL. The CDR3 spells CASSQDEGLNIQYF. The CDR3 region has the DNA TGCGCCAGCAGCCAAGACGAGGGGTTGAACATTCAGTACTTC.

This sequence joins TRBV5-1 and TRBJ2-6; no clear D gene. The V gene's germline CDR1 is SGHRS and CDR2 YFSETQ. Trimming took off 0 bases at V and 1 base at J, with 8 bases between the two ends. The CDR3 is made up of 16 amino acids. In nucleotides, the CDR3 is TGCGCCAGCAGCTTGGCCGGAGTTTCTGGGGCCAACGTCCTGACTTTC. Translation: CASSLAGVSGANVLTF.

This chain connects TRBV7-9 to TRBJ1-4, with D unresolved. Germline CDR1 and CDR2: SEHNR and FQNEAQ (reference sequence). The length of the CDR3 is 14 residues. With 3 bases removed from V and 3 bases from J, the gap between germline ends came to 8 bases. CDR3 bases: TGTGCCAGCAGCTTGAGCGGGGCTAATGAAAAACTGTTTTTT. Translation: CASSLSGANEKLFF. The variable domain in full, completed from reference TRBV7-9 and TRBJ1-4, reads DTGVSQNPRHKITKRGQNVTFRCDPISEHNRLYWYRQTLGQGPEFLTYFQNEAQLEKSRLLSDRFSAERPKGSFSTLEIQRTEQGDSAMYLCASSLSGANEKLFFGSGTQLSVL.

CDR3 sequence: CSAEVNYGYTF. The CDR3 region has the DNA TGCAGCGCTGAGGTTAACTATGGCTACACCTTC. The chain carries TRBV29-1 and TRBJ1-2, with D unresolved. The CDR3 is 11 residues long. V was trimmed by 7 bases and J by 1 base, leaving 7 bases between them. The V gene's germline CDR1 is SQVTM and CDR2 ANQGSEA.

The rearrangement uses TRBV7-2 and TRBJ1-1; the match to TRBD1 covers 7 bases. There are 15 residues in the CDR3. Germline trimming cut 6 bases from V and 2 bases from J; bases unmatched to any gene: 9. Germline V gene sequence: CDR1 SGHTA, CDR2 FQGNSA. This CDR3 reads CASSSQGVGNTEAFF. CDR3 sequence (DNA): TGTGCCAGCAGTTCGCAGGGGGTGGGAAACACTGAAGCTTTCTTT.

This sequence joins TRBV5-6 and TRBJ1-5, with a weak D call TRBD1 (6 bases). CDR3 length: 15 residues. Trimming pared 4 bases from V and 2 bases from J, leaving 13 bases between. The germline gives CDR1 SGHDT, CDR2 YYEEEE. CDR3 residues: CASSGRGEGNQPQHF. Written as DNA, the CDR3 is TGTGCCAGCAGCGGAAGGGGGGAAGGCAATCAGCCCCAGCATTTT.

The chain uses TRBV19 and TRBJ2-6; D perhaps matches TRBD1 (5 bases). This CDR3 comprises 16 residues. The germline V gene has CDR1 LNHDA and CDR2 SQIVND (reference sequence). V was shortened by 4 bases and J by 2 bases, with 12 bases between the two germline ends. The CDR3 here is CASSRQTATGANVLTF. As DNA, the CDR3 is TGTGCCAGTAGTAGACAGACAGCAACTGGGGCCAACGTCCTGACTTTC.

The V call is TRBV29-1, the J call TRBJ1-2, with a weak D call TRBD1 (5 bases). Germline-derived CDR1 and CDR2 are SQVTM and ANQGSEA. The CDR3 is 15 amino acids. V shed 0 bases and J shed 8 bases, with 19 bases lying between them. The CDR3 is CSVEEGPAGGTGYTF. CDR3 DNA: TGCAGCGTTGAAGAGGGCCCGGCGGGCGGGACGGGCTACACCTTC.

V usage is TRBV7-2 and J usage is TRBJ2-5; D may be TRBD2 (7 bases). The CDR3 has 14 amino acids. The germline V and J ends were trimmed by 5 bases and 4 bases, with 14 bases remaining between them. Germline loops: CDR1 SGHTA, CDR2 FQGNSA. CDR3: CASSTWGGRETQYF. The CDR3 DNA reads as TGTGCCAGCAGCACCTGGGGGGGCCGAGAGACCCAGTACTTC.

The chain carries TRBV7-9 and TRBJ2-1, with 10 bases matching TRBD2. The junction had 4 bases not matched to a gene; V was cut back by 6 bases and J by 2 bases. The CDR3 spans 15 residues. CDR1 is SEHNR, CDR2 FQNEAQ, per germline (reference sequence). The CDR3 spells CASSQSGGAYNEQFF. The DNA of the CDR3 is TGTGCCAGCAGTCAGAGCGGGGGGGCCTACAATGAGCAGTTCTTC.

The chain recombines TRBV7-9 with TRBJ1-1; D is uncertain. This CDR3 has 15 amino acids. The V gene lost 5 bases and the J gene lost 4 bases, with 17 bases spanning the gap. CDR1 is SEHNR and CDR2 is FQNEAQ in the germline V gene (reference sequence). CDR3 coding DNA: TGTGCCAGCAGCCCCCAAACGGGAAGATCCACTGAAGCTTTCTTT. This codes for CASSPQTGRSTEAFF.